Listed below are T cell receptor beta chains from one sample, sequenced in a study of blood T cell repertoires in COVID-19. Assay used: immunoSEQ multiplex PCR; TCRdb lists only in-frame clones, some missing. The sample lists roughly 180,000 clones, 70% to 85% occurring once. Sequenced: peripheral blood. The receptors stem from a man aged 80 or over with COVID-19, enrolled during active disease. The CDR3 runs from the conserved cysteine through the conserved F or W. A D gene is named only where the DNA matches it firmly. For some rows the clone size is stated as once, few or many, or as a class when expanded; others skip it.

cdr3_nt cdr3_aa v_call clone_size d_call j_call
TGCAGTGCTAGTTGGGGAGGTAGGGTGTCCATGAACACTGAAGCTTTCTTT CSASWGGRVSMNTEAFF TRBV20-1 few - TRBJ1-1
TGTGCCAGCAGCCAAGAGGGGGGAACCTATGGCTACACCTTC CASSQEGGTYGYTF TRBV3-1/TRBV3-2 - - TRBJ1-2
TGTGCCAGCAGCTCTTCCTTACAGGGGGCGGGCGAAAAACTGTTTTTT CASSSSLQGAGEKLFF TRBV5-4 - TRBD1 TRBJ1-4
TGTGCCAGCAGGGCAGGGGGCGCTGGAAACACCATATATTTT CASRAGGAGNTIYF TRBV28 - TRBD1 TRBJ1-3
TGTGCCACCAGTGCCCTGACAAGACTCGGAGGACTAGGGTCTTACGAGCAGTACTTC CATSALTRLGGLGSYEQYF TRBV24-1 - TRBD2 TRBJ2-7
TGTGCCAGCAGCCCCGCGGGGGCAGATACGCAGTATTTT CASSPAGADTQYF TRBV9 - TRBD2 TRBJ2-3
TGTGCCAGCAGCCCTGGACAGGGCCCGAGCTCTGGAAACACCATATATTTT CASSPGQGPSSGNTIYF TRBV7-2 - TRBD1 TRBJ1-3
TGCAGCGTTGAACCAGTCCGGGGGACTGAAGCTTTCTTT CSVEPVRGTEAFF TRBV29-1 - - TRBJ1-1
TGCGCCAGCAGCCAACAACTAGCGGGGCACTACGAGCAGTACTTC CASSQQLAGHYEQYF TRBV4-1 - TRBD2 TRBJ2-7
TGTGCCAGTAGGAACAGGATTCTTAGCAATCAGCCCCAGCATTTT CASRNRILSNQPQHF TRBV19 - - TRBJ1-5
TGTGCCAGCAGCTTCACACTGAACACTGAAGCTTTCTTT CASSFTLNTEAFF TRBV7-9 - - TRBJ1-1
TGTGCCAGCAGCCAGGCCCCCCGGGAGGTTGATGAGCAGTTCTTC CASSQAPREVDEQFF TRBV14 - TRBD2 TRBJ2-1
TGCGCCAGCAGCCCAAGTTTCGGGGGGAACAATGAGCAGTTCTTC CASSPSFGGNNEQFF TRBV4-3 once TRBD2 TRBJ2-1
TGCGCCAGCAGCCAAGATAACATCGGCTTAGCGGGGGGGACAGATACGCAGTATTTT CASSQDNIGLAGGTDTQYF TRBV4-1 once TRBD2 TRBJ2-3
TGTGCCAGCAGTTACAGTGAGGGCCAGCCCCAGCATTTT CASSYSEGQPQHF TRBV6-5 - - TRBJ1-5
TGCAGCGTTACCCGGGAATCCTACAATGAGCAGTTCTTC CSVTRESYNEQFF TRBV29-1 once - TRBJ2-1
TGTGCCAGCAGCTTGGCTCGTCAGGGTGATGAAAAACTGTTTTTT CASSLARQGDEKLFF TRBV5-5 few - TRBJ1-4
TGCGCCAGCAGTGATACAGCGGGGGCCACAGATACGCAGTATTTT CASSDTAGATDTQYF TRBV10-1 - TRBD2 TRBJ2-3
TGTGCCACCAGTTACGGAGACGGGGTATACAATGAGCAGTTCTTC CATSYGDGVYNEQFF TRBV24-1 - - TRBJ2-1
TGTGCCAGCAGCCCGAGGACAGGACGAGACACCGGGGAGCTGTTTTTT CASSPRTGRDTGELFF TRBV5-4 - TRBD1 TRBJ2-2
TGCGCCAGCAGCTTAGGACAGGCGGATAATTCACCCCTCCACTTT CASSLGQADNSPLHF TRBV5-1 few TRBD1 TRBJ1-6
TGTGCCAGCAGTTACGGCGGGACAGGGAATGGCTACACCTTC CASSYGGTGNGYTF TRBV6-5 - TRBD1 TRBJ1-2
TGCAGTGCTAGTCCCCCAGGGAAGTATGGCTACACCTTC CSASPPGKYGYTF TRBV20-1 - - TRBJ1-2
TGTGCCAGCAGTCTAGGCCTCGGACAGGGGACGAGCTCTGGAAACACCATATATTTT CASSLGLGQGTSSGNTIYF TRBV3-1/TRBV3-2 - TRBD1 TRBJ1-3
TGTGCCAGTAGCTCTAGCGGGGGCCCTTACAATGAGCAGTTCTTC CASSSSGGPYNEQFF TRBV19 - TRBD2 TRBJ2-1
TGTGCCAGCAGCGTAGGTGGGGGGACCTACGAGCAGTACTTC CASSVGGGTYEQYF TRBV9 - - TRBJ2-7
TGCGCCAGCAGCTTGAGTGCTACGAACACCGGGGAGCTGTTTTTT CASSLSATNTGELFF TRBV5-1 - - TRBJ2-2
TGCGCCAGCAGCTTTAGTTGGACAGGGGTCGCCGGGGAGCTGTTTTTT CASSFSWTGVAGELFF TRBV5-1 - TRBD1 TRBJ2-2
TGTGCCACCAGTGCTAGGGGGCTAGGGATTCAGCCCCAGCATTTT CATSARGLGIQPQHF TRBV24-1 - TRBD1 TRBJ1-5
TGTGCCATCAGTGGGGCAGGGAACACAGATACGCAGTATTTT CAISGAGNTDTQYF TRBV10-3 once - TRBJ2-3
TGTGCCAGCAGTTACTCTCGGGTAGATGGCTACACCTTC CASSYSRVDGYTF TRBV6-2/TRBV6-3 - - TRBJ1-2
TGTGCCAGCTCACCCCGCAGGGTCGATAAGAACACTGAAGCTTTCTTT CASSPRRVDKNTEAFF TRBV18 once - TRBJ1-1
TGTGCCAGCAGCTTGATGGGGCTCTACGAGCAGTACTTC CASSLMGLYEQYF TRBV5-5 once - TRBJ2-7
TGCGCCAGCAGCTTGGGCGGGGGGCTCCACAATGAGCAGTTCTTC CASSLGGGLHNEQFF TRBV5-1 - TRBD2 TRBJ2-1
TGCGCCAGCAGCTTGGGGACAGGGGCCTATAATTCACCCCTCCACTTT CASSLGTGAYNSPLHF TRBV5-1 - TRBD1 TRBJ1-6
TGTGCCAGCAGTTTTCTAGCGTCAGATACGCAGTATTTT CASSFLASDTQYF TRBV12-3/TRBV12-4 - - TRBJ2-3
TGTGCCAGCAGAATAAAGAACACTGAAGCTTTCTTT CASRIKNTEAFF TRBV12-3/TRBV12-4 - - TRBJ1-1
TGTGCCAGCAGCTTAGTGACAGGGACTAATTCACCCCTCCACTTT CASSLVTGTNSPLHF TRBV7-2 - TRBD1 TRBJ1-6
TGTGCCAGCAGTGAGTTTAGCGAGCACGAGCAGTACTTC CASSEFSEHEQYF TRBV6-1 - - TRBJ2-7
TGTGCCAGCAGCCTACGGACAGGGCGAAACTATGGCTACACCTTC CASSLRTGRNYGYTF TRBV7-8 - TRBD1 TRBJ1-2
TGCGCCAGCAGCCAGCGGGACAGCGTGAACACTGAAGCTTTCTTT CASSQRDSVNTEAFF TRBV4-3 - TRBD1 TRBJ1-1
TGCGCCAGCAGCTCGGGACAGGACGATTCACCCCTCCACTTT CASSSGQDDSPLHF TRBV5-1 - TRBD1 TRBJ1-6
TGTGCCAGCAGTGAAGCGCCGACAGGGTTCGTCTATGGCTACACCTTC CASSEAPTGFVYGYTF TRBV6-1 - TRBD1 TRBJ1-2
TGTGCCAGCAGTTTCGGTGGCACTGAAGCTTTCTTT CASSFGGTEAFF TRBV12-3/TRBV12-4 once - TRBJ1-1
TGTGCCAGCAGCCCCTCGGACAGGGCAAACACCATATATTTT CASSPSDRANTIYF TRBV7-9 - TRBD1 TRBJ1-3
TGCGCCAGCAGCTCTTACAGGGGGGGATCCTCTGGAAACACCATATATTTT CASSSYRGGSSGNTIYF TRBV5-1 - TRBD1 TRBJ1-3
TGTGCCAGCAGCCAACCCGGGACAGGGGTAATGAACACTGAAGCTTTCTTT CASSQPGTGVMNTEAFF TRBV4-2 - TRBD1 TRBJ1-1
TGTGCCAGCAGCCAAAGACAGGGGGCGCCTGGGGCCAACGTCCTGACTTTC CASSQRQGAPGANVLTF TRBV3-1/TRBV3-2 - TRBD1 TRBJ2-6
TGTGCCAGCAGCCAAGATCTTCGAGGTGAAGCTTTCTTT CASSQDLRGEAFF TRBV4-2 - - TRBJ1-1
TGTGCCAGCAGAAATAGCGGTCGACACAATGAGCAGTTCTTC CASRNSGRHNEQFF TRBV13 - - TRBJ2-1
TGTGCCAGCAGCAGGACAGGCGTAAGGCCCCAGCATTTT CASSRTGVRPQHF TRBV5-6 - TRBD1 TRBJ1-5
TGTGCCAGCAGCCCGGGACTAGGGCAGTTCTTC CASSPGLGQFF TRBV4-2 - TRBD2 TRBJ2-1
TGTGCCACCAGCAGAGATAAGGCTTTGACGAGGAACAATCAGCCCCAGCATTTT CATSRDKALTRNNQPQHF TRBV15 - - TRBJ1-5
TGTGCCAGCACCCAGGGGAGTGTGAACACTGAAGCTTTCTTT CASTQGSVNTEAFF TRBV6-5 - - TRBJ1-1
TGTGCCAGTAATTGGGCGGCGGGGCAGGGAGGGCACACGGGGGGCTACAATGAGCAGTTCTTC CASNWAAGQGGHTGGYNEQFF TRBV19 - TRBD2 TRBJ2-1
TGCGCCAGCAGTGACCCTAGCGGGGGGTGGGATACGCAGTATTTT CASSDPSGGWDTQYF TRBV10-2 - TRBD2 TRBJ2-3